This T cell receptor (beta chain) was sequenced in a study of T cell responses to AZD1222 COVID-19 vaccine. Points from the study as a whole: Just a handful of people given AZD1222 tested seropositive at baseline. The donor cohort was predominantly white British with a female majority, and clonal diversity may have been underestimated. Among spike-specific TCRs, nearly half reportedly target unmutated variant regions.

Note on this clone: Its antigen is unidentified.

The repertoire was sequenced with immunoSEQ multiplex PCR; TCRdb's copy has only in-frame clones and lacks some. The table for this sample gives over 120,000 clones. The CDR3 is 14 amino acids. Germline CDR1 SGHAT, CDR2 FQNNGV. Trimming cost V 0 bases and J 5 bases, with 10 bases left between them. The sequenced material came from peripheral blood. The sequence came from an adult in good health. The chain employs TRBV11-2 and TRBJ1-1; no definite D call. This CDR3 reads CASSLDTLGTEAFF. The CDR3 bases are TGTGCCAGCAGCTTAGATACCTTGGGGACTGAAGCTTTCTTT.